This record concerns one T cell receptor (beta chain) sequence. At one of its ends the junction is not consistent with the germline gene, which may arise from a read error. These data originate in a study of regulatory T cells in long-lasting Graves disease. Specified time point: newly diagnosed GD, antithyroid drugs for less than 3 months. Making the TCR library involved RNA that had been extracted from PBMCs. Assembly of TCR beta libraries relied on iRepertoire HTBI primers together with Arm-PCR of CDR3 regions. TCRdb processed the multiplex PCR reads anew with MiXCR; each CDR3 protein has one entry. The repertoire holds hundreds of thousands of distinct CDR3 sequences, 18% seen once, with about two fifths in the top ten. CDR3 size: 14 residues. Per germline, CDR1 KGHDR and CDR2 SFDVKD.

The sample here was peripheral blood mononuclear cells (PBMCs), taken at new diagnosis, from a patient treated with antithyroid drugs. The sequence derives from a female donor with Graves disease. The chain is built from TRBV24-1 and TRBJ1-3; TRBD1 might be the D (6 bases). This CDR3 reads CTTSGTSSRNTIYF. The CDR3 DNA reads TGTACCACCAGCGGGACAAGCTCTAGAAACACCATATATTTT.